Detailed here is one TCR beta chain. This entry is derived from a study of blood T cell repertoires in COVID-19. Turning to the study itself: COVID-19 samples from acute and convalescent phases originated in the United States, Italy and Spain. T cells, B-cell-depleted T cells, or PBMCs supplied cDNA or gDNA.

V was pared by 1 base and J by 1 base, with 10 bases between. Germline V gene data show CDR1 as LGHDT and CDR2 as YNNKEL (reference sequence). This CDR3 is built from 15 residues. Methods used by the authors: How many nucleated cells were present was estimated from reference gene primer amplification. The table came from immunoSEQ multiplex PCR; TCRdb's copy has only in-frame clones and leaves some out. Clone size and the V and J calls come from that table; the DNA yielded D and trimming. The sample consists of 250,000 to 350,000 clones, roughly 90% of them appearing once. The clonotype was recovered from a woman aged 50 to 60 with active or convalescent COVID-19. This chain uses TRBV3-1 (or the pseudogene TRBV3-2) with TRBJ1-2; possibly TRBD1 for D (5 bases). Sequencing was performed on peripheral blood. The CDR3: CASSQADSSNYGYTF. For the CDR3, the DNA is TGTGCCAGCAGCCAAGCCGACAGCAGTAACTATGGCTACACCTTC.